Following are 5 T cell receptor beta chains from one sample sequenced in a study of blood T cell repertoires in COVID-19. Clones were read by immunoSEQ multiplex PCR, and TCRdb kept only the in-frame ones, dropping some. The sample includes 70,000 to 90,000 clones, roughly 85% of them seen just once. The specimen was peripheral blood. Receptor source: a man in his fifties with COVID-19, enrolled during active disease.

This chain links TRBV28 with TRBJ1-1; D might be TRBD1 (6 bases). Germline CDR1 MDHEN, CDR2 SYDVKM. The CDR3 runs to 14 residues. With 7 bases removed from V and 6 bases from J, the gap between germline ends came to 18 bases. The CDR3 loop reads CASTISGHIPEAFF. The CDR3 coding sequence is TGTGCCAGCACCATATCGGGACATATCCCTGAAGCTTTCTTT.

V gene TRBV6-1 combines with J gene TRBJ1-1; D unresolved. The V and J ends lost 1 base and 3 bases respectively, with 6 bases between them. CDR3 length equals 13 residues. Germline lookup yields CDR1 MNHNS and CDR2 SASEGT. The CDR3 spells CASSEDTYTEAFF. CDR3 DNA sequence: TGTGCCAGCAGTGAAGACACCTACACTGAAGCTTTCTTT.

The chain links TRBV27 to TRBJ2-2; 10 bases line up with TRBD2. This CDR3 contains 16 residues. Trimming cost V 6 bases and J 1 base; bases outside gene matches: 5. The V gene's germline CDR1 is MNHEY and CDR2 SMNVEV (reference sequence). The chain's CDR3 is CASRVSGRVNTGELFF. In nucleotides, the CDR3 is TGTGCCAGCAGGGTGAGCGGGAGGGTGAACACCGGGGAGCTGTTTTTT.

This clone is labeled medium-sized (0.01 to 0.1%). V and J are TRBV7-2 and TRBJ2-1; possible D gene TRBD1, 6 bases. V dropped 5 bases and J dropped 8 bases, with 22 bases sitting between them. This CDR3 comprises 16 residues. Germline CDR1 reads SGHTA; CDR2 reads FQGNSA. CDR3 residues: CASSGQPGSTRDEQFF. Written as DNA, the CDR3 is TGTGCCAGCAGCGGACAGCCGGGCTCGACCCGCGATGAGCAGTTCTTC. Filled out from reference TRBV7-2 and TRBJ2-1, the complete variable domain reads GAGVSQSPSNKVTEKGKDVELRCDPISGHTALYWYRQSLGQGLEFLIYFQGNSAPDKSGLPSDRFSAERTGGSVSTLTIQRTQQEDSAVYLCASSGQPGSTRDEQFFGPGTRLTVL.

Concerning this clone: A read error may account for a junction end that differs from germline. The chain couples TRBV2 to TRBJ1-1; weak D call: TRBD1 (5 bases). The CDR3 spans 11 residues. From germline, CDR1 is SNHLY and CDR2 FYNNEI. The CDR3 loop reads CASSEGQPSLF. The CDR3 DNA sequence: TGTGCCAGCAGTGAAGGACAGCCGTCTCTCTTT.